This passage covers 8 T cell receptor beta chains from one sample sequenced in a study of response to subunit inactivated influenza vaccine. TCRdb reprocessed the RT-PCR reads with MiXCR, giving one entry per CDR3 protein. The sample carries 500,000 or so distinct CDR3 sequences, over 9.5% recorded once. This sample comprised PBMCs from blood, obtained about 6 weeks after vaccination. These receptors all stem from a man aged 45-60 years who received an inactivated influenza vaccine.

This clonotype occurred a few times. The chain combines TRBV6-5 with TRBJ1-4; TRBD1 agrees at 7 bases. The CDR3 is 15 residues long. CDR1 is MNHEY and CDR2 is SVGAGI in the germline V gene. V was clipped by 5 bases and J by 7 bases; unmatched bases: 10. The CDR3 DNA reads TGTGCCAGCAGTCACACGACAGGGAATGGTGAAAAACTGTTTTTT. The encoded protein is CASSHTTGNGEKLFF.

This clonotype was detected only a few times. The rearrangement links TRBV12-3 or TRBV12-4 to TRBJ2-7; D uncertain. Trimming took off 2 bases at V and 1 base at J, with 6 bases between the two ends. The CDR3 is made up of 13 amino acids. The CDR3 DNA reads as TGTGCCAGCAGTTTAAGCTGGTCCTACGAGCAGTACTTC. Protein product: CASSLSWSYEQYF.

In this sample, this clonotype turned up a few times. The rearrangement links TRBV11-2 to TRBJ2-1, with 7 bases fitting TRBD1. The V gene's germline CDR1 is SGHAT and CDR2 FQNNGV. J lost 2 bases, V lost 3 bases, and 4 bases had no gene match. This CDR3 has 15 amino acids. CDR3 region: CASSFLQGTYNEQFF. The CDR3 DNA follows: TGTGCCAGCAGCTTCCTACAGGGGACCTACAATGAGCAGTTCTTC.

Only a few counts were recorded for this clonotype. The V gene is TRBV10-1, the J gene TRBJ2-7; D assignment may be TRBD1 or TRBD2 (5 bases each). The germline CDR1 and CDR2 sequences are WNHNN and SYGVQD (reference sequence). The ends were cut back, 2 bases at V and 3 bases at J, with 14 bases in the middle. The CDR3 spans 15 residues. The CDR3: CASSENRKEGYEQYF. CDR3 sequence (DNA): TGCGCCAGCAGTGAGAACAGGAAAGAGGGCTACGAGCAGTACTTC.

Only a few counts were recorded for this clonotype. The chain recombines TRBV7-2 with TRBJ2-7, with a tentative D call TRBD2 (5 bases). The CDR3 consists of 11 residues. Trimming removed 8 bases from V and 6 bases from J, with 11 bases in between. In germline, CDR1 is SGHTA, CDR2 FQGNSA. CDR3 coding DNA: TGTGCCAGCGGAGCGGCGATCGAGCAGTACTTC. Translated, it gives CASGAAIEQYF.

There are many counts of this clonotype. This sequence joins TRBV20-1 and TRBJ2-7, with D perhaps TRBD2 (6 bases). In germline, CDR1 is DFQATT, CDR2 SNEGSKA (reference sequence). The CDR3 totals 13 residues. V was clipped by 3 bases and J by 7 bases, with 16 bases between them. CDR3 in DNA: TGCAGTGCTAGTTGGCAGGCCCGGGGGGAGCAGTACTTC. Protein sequence: CSASWQARGEQYF.

The gene calls are TRBV9 and TRBJ2-7; 11 bases fit TRBD1. After removal of 4 bases from V and 6 bases from J, the junction contained 9 bases not matched to a gene. This CDR3 is 15 amino acids long. Germline V gene lookup returns CDR1 SGDLS and CDR2 YYNGEE. The CDR3: CASSSGQGVVGEQYF. The CDR3 DNA reads TGTGCCAGCAGCTCGGGACAGGGGGTTGTGGGCGAGCAGTACTTC.

The chain is built from TRBV10-3 and TRBJ1-1; perhaps TRBD1 as D (6 bases). There are 13 residues in the CDR3. V lost 3 bases and J lost 6, with 11 bases in between. Per the germline V gene, CDR1 is ENHRY and CDR2 is SYGVKD. Written as DNA, the CDR3 is TGTGCCATCAGTGACAGGGGAGGGCCTGAAGCTTTCTTT. This codes for CAISDRGGPEAFF.